The next 6 T cell receptor beta chains were all read from a single sample in a study of blood T cells in healthy people across ages. Primed by a sample-barcoded 5' primer and a J-beta primer mix, a second PCR proceeded for about 6 to 11 cycles. From the 5' RACE reads, TCRdb called clonotypes with MiXCR, one entry per CDR3 protein. The profile shows some 1 million distinct CDR3 sequences, around 43% of them singletons. The sequenced material came from blood. All receptors derive from an older woman in good health.

This clonotype was counted only a few times. The chain uses TRBV11-2 and TRBJ2-1, with D tentatively TRBD2 (5 bases). CDR3 size: 12 residues. V shed 4 bases and J shed 6 bases, with 7 bases lying between them. CDR1 and CDR2 from the germline V gene are SGHAT and FQNNGV. The CDR3 coding sequence is TGTGCCAGCAGCTCCGGACTCAATGAGCAGTTCTTC. Amino acids: CASSSGLNEQFF.

This chain connects TRBV7-2 to TRBJ2-7, with 9 nucleotides matching TRBD2. Near its end, the DNA agrees better with TRBJ2-5, so the J call may be wrong. This CDR3 is 15 amino acids long. Germline CDR1 reads SGHTA; CDR2 reads FQGNSA. The DNA of the CDR3 is TGTGCCAGCAGCTTAGCCCTAGCGGGGAGAGAGACCCAGTACTTC. Translating it yields CASSLALAGRETQYF.

This clonotype was seen once. The V call is TRBV7-9, the J call TRBJ2-7, with D unresolved. Deletions cut 5 bases from V and 3 bases from J, with 8 bases between. The germline gives CDR1 SEHNR, CDR2 FQNEAQ (reference sequence). The CDR3 consists of 12 residues. The CDR3 DNA is TGTGCCAGCAGCATTTCTTACTACGAGCAGTACTTC. This codes for CASSISYYEQYF.

This clonotype was seen a few times. The chain employs TRBV10-3 and TRBJ1-5, with 9 bases that match TRBD1. V was clipped by 5 bases and J by 8 bases; unmatched bases: 7. Per germline, CDR1 ENHRY and CDR2 SYGVKD. The CDR3 contains 14 residues. The chain's CDR3 is CAISRDRALEPQHF. As DNA, the CDR3 is TGTGCCATCAGTCGGGACAGGGCTTTGGAGCCCCAGCATTTT.

Remarks on this clonotype: Since a much larger clone is just one base distant, this may be a read error. This chain uses TRBV10-2 with TRBJ1-6; 7 nucleotides line up with TRBD1. Germline V lookup: CDR1 WSHSY, CDR2 SAAADI. The CDR3 runs 16 residues. The DNA of the CDR3 is TGCGCCAGCAGTGAGTCGATGACAGGGAATAATTCACCCCCCCACTTT. Its protein product is CASSESMTGNNSPPHF.

J is TRBJ2-1 and V is TRBV14; perhaps TRBD2 as D (5 bases). V was clipped by 0 bases and J by 2 bases, with 11 bases between them. CDR3 length: 16 amino acids. The V gene's germline CDR1 is SGHDN and CDR2 FVKESK. CDR3 sequence (DNA): TGTGCCAGCAGCCAAGATTGGCTAGCTCCCTACAATGAGCAGTTCTTC. Its protein is CASSQDWLAPYNEQFF.